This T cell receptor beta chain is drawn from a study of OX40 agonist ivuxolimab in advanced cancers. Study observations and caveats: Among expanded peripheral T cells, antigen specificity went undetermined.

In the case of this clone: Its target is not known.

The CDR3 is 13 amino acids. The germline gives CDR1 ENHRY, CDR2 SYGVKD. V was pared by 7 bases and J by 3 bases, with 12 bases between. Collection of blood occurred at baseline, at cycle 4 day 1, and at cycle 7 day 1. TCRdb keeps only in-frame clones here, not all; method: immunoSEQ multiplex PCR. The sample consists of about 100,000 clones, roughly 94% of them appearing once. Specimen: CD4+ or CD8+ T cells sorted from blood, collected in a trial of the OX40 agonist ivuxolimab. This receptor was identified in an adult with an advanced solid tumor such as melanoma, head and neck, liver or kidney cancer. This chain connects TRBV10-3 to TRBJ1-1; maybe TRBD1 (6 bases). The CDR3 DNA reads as TGTGCCATCACTTTGGACAGTTACACTGAAGCTTTCTTT. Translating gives CAITLDSYTEAFF.